The following is a TCR beta chain sequence with its context. This sample stems from a study of cytomegalovirus exposure and HLA in healthy donors. Here immunoSEQ multiplex PCR was the method, and the copy in TCRdb shows in-frame clones only, minus some. The table records some 45,000 clones, approximately 90% of them present only once. The junction had 4 bases not matched to a gene; V was cut back by 6 bases and J by 1 base. The CDR3 consists of 13 residues. Per the germline V gene, CDR1 is SQVTM and CDR2 is ANQGSEA. This TCR derives from a young man in good health and CMV-seronegative. The sample consisted of PBMCs. This rearrangement joins TRBV29-1 to TRBJ2-5, with TRBD1 matching 8 bases. The CDR3 reads CSVGTGLQETQYF. As DNA, the CDR3 is TGCAGCGTGGGGACAGGTCTCCAAGAGACCCAGTACTTC.